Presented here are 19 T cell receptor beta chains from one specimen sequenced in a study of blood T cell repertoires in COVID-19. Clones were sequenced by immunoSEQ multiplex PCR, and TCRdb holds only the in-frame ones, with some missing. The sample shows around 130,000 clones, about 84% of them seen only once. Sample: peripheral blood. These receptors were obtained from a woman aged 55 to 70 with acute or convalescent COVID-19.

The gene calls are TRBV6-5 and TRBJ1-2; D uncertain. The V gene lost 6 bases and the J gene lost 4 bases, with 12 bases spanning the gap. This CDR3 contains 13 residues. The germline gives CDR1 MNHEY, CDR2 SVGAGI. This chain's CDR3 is CASSPGSTYGYTF. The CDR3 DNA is TGTGCCAGCAGCCCCGGGAGTACCTATGGCTACACCTTC.

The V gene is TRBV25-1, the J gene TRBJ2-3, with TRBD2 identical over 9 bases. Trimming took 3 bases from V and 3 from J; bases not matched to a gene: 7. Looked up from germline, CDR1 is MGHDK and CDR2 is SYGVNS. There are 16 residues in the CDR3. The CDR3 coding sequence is TGTGCCAGCAGTGAGCGGGGGGGAGGACGGACAGATACGCAGTATTTT. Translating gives CASSERGGGRTDTQYF.

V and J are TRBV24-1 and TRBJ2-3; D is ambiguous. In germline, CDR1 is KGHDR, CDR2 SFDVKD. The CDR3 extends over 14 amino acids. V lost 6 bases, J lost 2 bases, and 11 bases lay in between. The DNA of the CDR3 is TGTGCCACCAGTCCGTCTAGTCACACAGATACGCAGTATTTT. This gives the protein CATSPSSHTDTQYF.

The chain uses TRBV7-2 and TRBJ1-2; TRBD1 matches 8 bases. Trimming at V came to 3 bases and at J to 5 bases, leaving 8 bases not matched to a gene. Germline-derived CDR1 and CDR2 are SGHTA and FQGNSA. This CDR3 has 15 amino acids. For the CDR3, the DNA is TGTGCCAGCAGCTTCTATCGGGACAGGTTATATGGCTACACCTTC. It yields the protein CASSFYRDRLYGYTF. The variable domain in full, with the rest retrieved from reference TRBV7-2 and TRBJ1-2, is GAGVSQSPSNKVTEKGKDVELRCDPISGHTALYWYRQSLGQGLEFLIYFQGNSAPDKSGLPSDRFSAERTGGSVSTLTIQRTQQEDSAVYLCASSFYRDRLYGYTFGSGTRLTVV.

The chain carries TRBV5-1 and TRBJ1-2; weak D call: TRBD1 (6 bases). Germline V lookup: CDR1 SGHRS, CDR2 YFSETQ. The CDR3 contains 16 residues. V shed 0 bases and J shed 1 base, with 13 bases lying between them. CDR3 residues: CASSLAPGTNNYGYTF. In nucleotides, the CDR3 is TGCGCCAGCAGCTTGGCCCCCGGGACAAATAACTATGGCTACACCTTC.

CDR3 DNA sequence: TGTGCCAGCAGCCCCCCCTTACAGGGTGGGGGTGAAAAACTGTTTTTT. Translated: CASSPPLQGGGEKLFF. The rearrangement joins TRBV3-1 (or the pseudogene TRBV3-2) to TRBJ1-4, with a possible D match to TRBD1 (6 bases). The length of the CDR3 is 16 residues. From germline, CDR1 is LGHDT and CDR2 YNNKEL (reference sequence). Trimming took 4 bases from V and 7 from J, leaving 19 bases between them.

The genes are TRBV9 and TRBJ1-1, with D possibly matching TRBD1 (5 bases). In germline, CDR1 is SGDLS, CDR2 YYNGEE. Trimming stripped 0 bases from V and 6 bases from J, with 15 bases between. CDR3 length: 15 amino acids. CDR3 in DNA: TGTGCCAGCAGCGTAGACGGGGGGAGTCAGGCTGAAGCTTTCTTT. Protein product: CASSVDGGSQAEAFF.

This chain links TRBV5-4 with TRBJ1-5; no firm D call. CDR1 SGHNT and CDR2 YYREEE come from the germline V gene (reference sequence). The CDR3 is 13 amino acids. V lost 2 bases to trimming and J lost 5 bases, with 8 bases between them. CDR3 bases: TGTGCCAGCAGCTTCGGTTCGGATCAGCCCCAGCATTTT. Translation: CASSFGSDQPQHF.

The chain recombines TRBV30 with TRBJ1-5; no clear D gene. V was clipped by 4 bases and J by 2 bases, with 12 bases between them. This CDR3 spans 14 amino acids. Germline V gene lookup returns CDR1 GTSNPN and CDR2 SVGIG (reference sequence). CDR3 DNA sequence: TGTGCCTGGAAGGGTCAAGCGGGCAATCAGCCCCAGCATTTT. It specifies CAWKGQAGNQPQHF.

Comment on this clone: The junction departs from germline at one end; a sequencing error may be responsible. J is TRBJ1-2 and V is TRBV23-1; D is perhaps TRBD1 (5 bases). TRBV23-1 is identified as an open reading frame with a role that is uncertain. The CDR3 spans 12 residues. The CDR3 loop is CASSPNLPDNAF. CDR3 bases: TGCGCCAGCAGTCCTAATCTCCCGGACAACGCCTTC.

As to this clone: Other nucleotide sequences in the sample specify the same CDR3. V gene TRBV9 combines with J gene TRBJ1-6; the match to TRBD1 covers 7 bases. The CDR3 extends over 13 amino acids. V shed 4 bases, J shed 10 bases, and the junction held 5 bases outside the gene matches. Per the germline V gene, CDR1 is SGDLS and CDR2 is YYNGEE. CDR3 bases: TGTGCCAGCAGCCTCACAGGGGAATCACCCCTCCACTTT. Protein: CASSLTGESPLHF.

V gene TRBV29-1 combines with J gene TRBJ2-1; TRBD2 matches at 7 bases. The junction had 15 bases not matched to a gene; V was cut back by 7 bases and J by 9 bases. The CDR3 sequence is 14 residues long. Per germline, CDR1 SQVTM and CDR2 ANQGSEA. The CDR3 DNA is TGCAGCGCCCTGGGGGAGGGCTCGGGTAGTGAGCAGTTCTTC. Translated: CSALGEGSGSEQFF.

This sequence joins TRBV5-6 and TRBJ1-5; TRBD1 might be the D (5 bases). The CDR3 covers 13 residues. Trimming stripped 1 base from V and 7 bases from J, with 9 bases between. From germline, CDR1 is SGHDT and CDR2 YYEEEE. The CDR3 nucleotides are TGTGCCAGCAGCTTGAGGGGCGAGCAGCCCCAGCATTTT. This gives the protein CASSLRGEQPQHF.

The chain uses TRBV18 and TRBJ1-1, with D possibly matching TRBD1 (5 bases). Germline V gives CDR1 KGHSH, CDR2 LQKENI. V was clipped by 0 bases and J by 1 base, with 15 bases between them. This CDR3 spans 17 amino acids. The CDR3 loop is CASSPPPRTTGNTEAFF. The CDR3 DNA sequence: TGTGCCAGCTCACCACCGCCAAGGACAACCGGGAACACTGAAGCTTTCTTT. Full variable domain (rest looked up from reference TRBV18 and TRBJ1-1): NAGVMQNPRHLVRRRGQEARLRCSPMKGHSHVYWYRQLPEEGLKFMVYLQKENIIDESGMPKERFSAEFPKEGPSILRIQQVVRGDSAAYFCASSPPPRTTGNTEAFFGQGTRLTVV.

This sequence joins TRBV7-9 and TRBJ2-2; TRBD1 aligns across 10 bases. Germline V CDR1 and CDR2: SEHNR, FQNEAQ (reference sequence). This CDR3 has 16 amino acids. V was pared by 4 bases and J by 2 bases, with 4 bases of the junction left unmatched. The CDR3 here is CASSSWTGGNTGELFF. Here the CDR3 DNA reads TGTGCCAGCAGCTCCTGGACAGGGGGAAACACCGGGGAGCTGTTTTTT. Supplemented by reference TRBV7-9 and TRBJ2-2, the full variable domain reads DTGVSQNPRHKITKRGQNVTFRCDPISEHNRLYWYRQTLGQGPEFLTYFQNEAQLEKSRLLSDRFSAERPKGSFSTLEIQRTEQGDSAMYLCASSSWTGGNTGELFFGEGSRLTVL.

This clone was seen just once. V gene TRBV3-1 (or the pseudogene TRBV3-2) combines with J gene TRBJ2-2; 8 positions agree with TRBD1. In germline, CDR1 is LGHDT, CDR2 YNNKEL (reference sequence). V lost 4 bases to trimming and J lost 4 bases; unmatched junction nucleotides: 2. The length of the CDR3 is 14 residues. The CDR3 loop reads CASSLTGGTGELFF. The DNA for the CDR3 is TGTGCCAGCAGCCTTACAGGGGGCACCGGGGAGCTGTTTTTT.

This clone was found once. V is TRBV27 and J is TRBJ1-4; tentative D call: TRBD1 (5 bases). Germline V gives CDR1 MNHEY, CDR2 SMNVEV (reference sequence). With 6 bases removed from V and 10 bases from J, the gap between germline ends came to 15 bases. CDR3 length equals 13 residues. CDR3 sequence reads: CASRGGEVGKLFF. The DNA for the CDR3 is TGTGCCAGCAGGGGGGGGGAGGTTGGAAAACTGTTTTTT.

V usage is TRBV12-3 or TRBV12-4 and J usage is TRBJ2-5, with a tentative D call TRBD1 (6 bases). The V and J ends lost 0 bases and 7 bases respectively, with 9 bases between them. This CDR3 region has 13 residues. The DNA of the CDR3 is TGTGCCAGCAGTTTAGCTCGAGGGGGGACCCAGTACTTC. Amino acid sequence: CASSLARGGTQYF.

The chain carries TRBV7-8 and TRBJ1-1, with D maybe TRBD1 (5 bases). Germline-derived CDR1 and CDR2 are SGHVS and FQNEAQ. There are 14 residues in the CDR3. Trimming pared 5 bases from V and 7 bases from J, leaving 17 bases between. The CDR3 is CASSPVGRVVEAFF. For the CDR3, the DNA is TGTGCCAGCAGCCCAGTAGGCAGGGTGGTTGAAGCTTTCTTT.